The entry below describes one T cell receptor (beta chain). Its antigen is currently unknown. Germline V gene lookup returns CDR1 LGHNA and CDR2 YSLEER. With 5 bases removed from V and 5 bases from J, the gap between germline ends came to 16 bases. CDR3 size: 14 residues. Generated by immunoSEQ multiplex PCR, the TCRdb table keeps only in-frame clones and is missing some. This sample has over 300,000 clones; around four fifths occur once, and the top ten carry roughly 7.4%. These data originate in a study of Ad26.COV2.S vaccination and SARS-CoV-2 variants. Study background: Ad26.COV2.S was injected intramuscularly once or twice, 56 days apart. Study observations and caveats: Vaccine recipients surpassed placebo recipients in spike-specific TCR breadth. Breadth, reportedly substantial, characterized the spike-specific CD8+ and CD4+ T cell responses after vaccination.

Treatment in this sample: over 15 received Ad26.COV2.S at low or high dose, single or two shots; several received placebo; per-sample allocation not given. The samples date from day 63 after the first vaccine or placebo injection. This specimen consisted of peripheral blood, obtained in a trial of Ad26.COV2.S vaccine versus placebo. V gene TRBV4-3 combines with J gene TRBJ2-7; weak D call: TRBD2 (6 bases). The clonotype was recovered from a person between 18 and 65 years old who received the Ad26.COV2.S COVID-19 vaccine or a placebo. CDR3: CASSAEGLQDEQYF. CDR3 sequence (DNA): TGCGCCAGCAGCGCAGAGGGACTTCAGGACGAGCAGTACTTC.